What follows describes a single T cell receptor beta chain. Which antigen it targets is not known. It may be a read error: a sequence one base away is much more abundant. Given the absence of the conserved phenylalanine or tryptophan at the CDR3 end, a read error is likely. Per the germline V gene, SGHTA is the CDR1 and FQGNSA is the CDR2. The CDR3 length is 15 residues, termini included. Here the CDR3 DNA is all that survives: 45 bases in frame from base 1. Trimmed from V: 5 bases; trimmed from J: 0 bases; junction bases lacking a gene match: 4. These reads were obtained on an Illumina HiSeq 2500. Quantitative 5'-RACE with molecular barcodes was used to prepare TCR beta libraries. In the source study's methods: A new computational method based on a probabilistic model of VDJ rearrangement was used to identify disease-linked TCR variants. TCRdb passed the public sequencing reads through fastp at Q25 and MiXCR, retaining productive beta sequences. Each entry merges the rows of one CDR3 protein and shows their most common DNA and genes. V and J calls and clone size were set by TCRdb, not the authors. Counted in this sample were 800,000 to 900,000 distinct CDR3 sequences; roughly 10% of them appeared once. The leading ten clones occupy 0.51% of the sample.

The data are from a study of CD8 T cells in ankylosing spondylitis (dated 2017 in TCRdb). Broadly, across the study: T cell receptor beta repertoires were profiled in healthy donors and ankylosing spondylitis patients so that disease-linked TCR variants could be found. In total, the full study cohort was made up of about 99 healthy donors and 25 ankylosing spondylitis patients. Samples of peripheral blood were taken, and for ankylosing spondylitis patients, synovial fluid was collected as well.

What the research found in general, with its limitations: Some of the motif variants had been reported before in the synovial fluid and blood of reactive arthritis patients, a finding that suggests common disease-initiation mechanisms. The disease-linked clones were reported to be significantly enriched in matched synovial fluid samples from ankylosing spondylitis patients. The disease-linked clones showed a CD8+ phenotype and occurred at relatively low frequencies in peripheral blood. Blood from ankylosing spondylitis patients appeared to be characterized by a TCR beta motif made up of under 10 highly homologous amino acid variants.

The receptor's source is a male donor with ankylosing spondylitis. Sequencing was performed on blood, either unsorted or a sorted T cell fraction (not recorded which). The chain is made from TRBV7-2 and TRBJ2-7; TRBD2 lines up with 10 middle nucleotides. The CDR3 loop reads CASSGAGGSSYEQYL. The bases read TGTGCCAGCAGCGGAGCGGGAGGGAGCTCCTACGAGCAGTACCTC.